These 23 T cell receptor beta chains were sequenced from one sample in a study of T cells after yellow fever vaccination. From the 5' RACE reads, TCRdb called clonotypes with MiXCR, one entry per CDR3 protein. The sample holds 300,000 to 350,000 distinct CDR3 sequences; around 3.9% are singletons and the top ten take approximately 24%. Sample: PBMCs, taken 5 days after the yellow fever booster vaccination. These receptors originate from a man aged 18 to 30 who received the YFV17D yellow fever vaccine.

This clonotype was recorded many times. V usage is TRBV7-2 and J usage is TRBJ1-1, with D possibly TRBD1 on 5 matching bases. V was trimmed by 1 base and J by 7 bases, leaving 13 bases between them. CDR1 and CDR2 (germline): SGHTA, FQGNSA. CDR3 length: 14 residues. In DNA, the CDR3 is TGTGCCAGCAGCTTAGGGCGCACAGGCCGTGAAGCTTTCTTT. The encoded protein is CASSLGRTGREAFF.

There are a few counts of this clonotype. The rearrangement uses TRBV28 and TRBJ2-1; 10 bases line up with TRBD2. CDR3 size: 19 residues. CDR1 is MDHEN and CDR2 is SYDVKM in the germline V gene. J lost 6 bases, V lost 4 bases, and 18 bases had no gene match. The CDR3 reads CASSYKRGGLVLGLNEQFF. CDR3 nucleotides: TGTGCCAGCAGTTACAAGCGGGGGGGCCTAGTGCTGGGACTCAATGAGCAGTTCTTC. Based on the CDR3 plus reference TRBV28 and TRBJ2-1, the full variable domain is DVKVTQSSRYLVKRTGEKVFLECVQDMDHENMFWYRQDPGLGLRLIYFSYDVKMKEKGDIPEGYSVSREKKERFSLILESASTNQTSMYLCASSYKRGGLVLGLNEQFFGPGTRLTVL.

This clonotype showed up just a few times. The chain recombines TRBV12-3 or TRBV12-4 with TRBJ2-3, with 10 bases matching TRBD1. V was clipped by 10 bases and J by 6 bases; unmatched bases: 16. CDR3 length: 16 residues. The CDR3 DNA follows: TGTGCCACCCTGACCCAAGACAGGGGGCGCGGGGATACGCAGTATTTT. As protein: CATLTQDRGRGDTQYF.

This clonotype showed up many times. The chain carries TRBV29-1 and TRBJ1-1; 8 bases are shared with TRBD1. The germline CDR1 and CDR2 sequences are SQVTM and ANQGSEA. The CDR3 loop spans 13 amino acids. The J segment lost 6 bases and the V segment lost 8 bases, leaving 11 bases of the junction unmatched. CDR3 nucleotide sequence: TGCAGCACCTGGGGGCAGGGGGCATCTGAAGCTTTCTTT. Its translation is CSTWGQGASEAFF.

This clonotype was observed at least ten times. This chain uses TRBV20-1 with TRBJ2-3; possible D gene TRBD2, 5 bases. V gave up 6 bases and J gave up 6 bases, with 19 bases separating them. This CDR3 spans 14 amino acids. CDR1 is DFQATT and CDR2 is SNEGSKA in the germline V gene (reference sequence). The CDR3 region has the DNA TGCAGTGCAGAGCTAAGAGGGCGTCGGGATACGCAGTATTTT. Residues: CSAELRGRRDTQYF.

This clonotype was seen more than once but under ten times. The J gene is TRBJ2-7, the V gene TRBV18, with 8 bases fitting TRBD1. From germline, CDR1 is KGHSH and CDR2 LQKENI. The CDR3 runs 13 residues. V trimming: 2 bases; J trimming: 3 bases; junction bases outside the gene matches: 0. CDR3 sequence (DNA): TGTGCCAGCTCACCAGGGACAGGCTACGAGCAGTACGTC. It encodes CASSPGTGYEQYV.

V gene TRBV4-1 combines with J gene TRBJ1-4; 10 bases fit TRBD1. Losses at the gene ends were 1 base for V and 6 bases for J; bases not matched to a gene: 2. The CDR3 length is 15 residues. Germline CDR1 reads MGHRA; CDR2 reads YSYEKL. The CDR3 loop reads CASSQAGTGDEKLFF. CDR3 sequence (DNA): TGCGCCAGCAGCCAAGCCGGGACAGGGGATGAAAAACTGTTTTTT.

The chain couples TRBV21-1 to TRBJ2-5; the D segment call TRBD1 is taken from the table without a DNA check. TRBV21-1 is a pseudogene locus. This CDR3 contains 14 residues. CDR3 DNA: TGTGCCAGCAGCAAGCAGGGGGAAAAAGAGACCCAGTACTTC. As protein: CASSKQGEKETQYF.

The sample holds many counts of this clonotype. The V and J genes are TRBV24-1 and TRBJ2-7, with unresolved D. Germline V lookup: CDR1 KGHDR, CDR2 SFDVKD. The CDR3 covers 11 residues. The ends were cut back, 6 bases at V and 5 bases at J, with 7 bases in the middle. CDR3 protein: CATSMHDEQYV. Here the CDR3 DNA reads TGTGCCACCAGTATGCACGACGAGCAGTACGTC.

At least ten counts were recorded for this clonotype. CDR3: CASSHYGTGAEAFF. The CDR3 nucleotides read TGCGCCAGCAGCCACTATGGGACAGGGGCTGAAGCTTTCTTT. The gene calls are TRBV4-3 and TRBJ1-1; TRBD1 aligns across 10 bases. The CDR3 length is 14 residues. Germline CDR1 and CDR2: LGHNA and YSLEER. J gave up 6 bases and V 3 bases, and 4 bases lay outside the gene matches.

Ten or more counts support this clonotype. The chain is built from TRBV7-9 and TRBJ1-1, with TRBD1 identical over 8 bases. The CDR3 length is 18 residues. Germline V gene sequence: CDR1 SEHNR, CDR2 FQNEAQ (reference sequence). V lost 1 base, J lost 0 bases, and 10 bases stayed unmatched. The CDR3 protein is CASSLGGQATAMNTEAFF. For the CDR3, the DNA is TGTGCCAGCAGCTTAGGGGGACAGGCCACCGCAATGAACACTGAAGCTTTCTTT. Combining the CDR3 with reference TRBV7-9 and TRBJ1-1 gives the whole variable domain DTGVSQNPRHKITKRGQNVTFRCDPISEHNRLYWYRQTLGQGPEFLTYFQNEAQLEKSRLLSDRFSAERPKGSFSTLEIQRTEQGDSAMYLCASSLGGQATAMNTEAFFGQGTRLTVV.

This clonotype was seen a few times. The chain uses TRBV20-1 and TRBJ1-2, with 9 positions matching TRBD1. This CDR3 region has 15 residues. V lost 6 bases to trimming and J lost 3 bases; unmatched junction nucleotides: 11. CDR1 DFQATT and CDR2 SNEGSKA come from the germline V gene (reference sequence). The CDR3 loop reads CSALPGQGRDYGYTF. The CDR3 DNA reads as TGCAGTGCCTTGCCGGGACAGGGAAGAGACTATGGCTACACCTTC.

The chain carries TRBV20-1 and TRBJ2-3, with D unclear. Germline assignment: CDR1 DFQATT and CDR2 SNEGSKA (reference sequence). The V gene lost 0 bases and the J gene lost 4 bases, with 11 bases spanning the gap. There are 14 residues in the CDR3. The DNA of the CDR3 is TGCAGTGCTAGAGAAATGGAGCCGGCAGATACGCAGTATTTT. Its translation is CSAREMEPADTQYF.

This clonotype was picked up many times. The rearrangement joins TRBV5-1 to TRBJ2-2; maybe TRBD1 (6 bases). Per the germline V gene, CDR1 is SGHRS and CDR2 is YFSETQ. This CDR3 is 15 amino acids long. V was trimmed by 0 bases and J by 3 bases, leaving 9 bases between them. CDR3 in amino acids: CASSLDRVDTGELFF. The CDR3 DNA follows: TGCGCCAGCAGCTTGGACAGGGTCGACACCGGGGAGCTGTTTTTT.

The rearrangement joins TRBV9 to TRBJ2-3; 11 positions match TRBD2. The CDR3 is 16 amino acids. After removal of 4 bases from V and 1 base from J, the junction contained 5 bases not matched to a gene. CDR1 is SGDLS, CDR2 YYNGEE, per germline. This CDR3 reads CASSLTSGGRTDTQYF. DNA for the CDR3: TGTGCCAGCAGCCTCACTAGCGGGGGTCGCACAGATACGCAGTATTTT. The whole variable domain, filled in from reference TRBV9 and TRBJ2-3, reads DSGVTQTPKHLITATGQRVTLRCSPRSGDLSVYWYQQSLDQGLQFLIQYYNGEERAKGNILERFSAQQFPDLHSELNLSSLELGDSALYFCASSLTSGGRTDTQYFGPGTRLTVL.

Ten or more counts support this clonotype. The chain employs TRBV7-2 and TRBJ2-1; weak D call: TRBD2 (6 bases). Between the trimmed V and J ends, which lost 3 bases and 7 bases, there was a span of 16 bases. Per germline, CDR1 SGHTA and CDR2 FQGNSA. There are 15 residues in the CDR3. The CDR3 region has the DNA TGTGCCAGCAGCTTCACCGGGACTTCCCCTAATGAGCAGTTCTTC. It is translated as CASSFTGTSPNEQFF. The whole variable domain, filled in from reference TRBV7-2 and TRBJ2-1, reads GAGVSQSPSNKVTEKGKDVELRCDPISGHTALYWYRQSLGQGLEFLIYFQGNSAPDKSGLPSDRFSAERTGGSVSTLTIQRTQQEDSAVYLCASSFTGTSPNEQFFGPGTRLTVL.

This clonotype was counted many times. The chain is built from TRBV29-1 and TRBJ2-1; 8 nucleotides align to TRBD2. The CDR3 contains 18 residues. The ends lost 2 bases at V and 4 bases at J; junction bases unmatched: 16. Germline lookup yields CDR1 SQVTM and CDR2 ANQGSEA. This CDR3 reads CSVEWRQGPSGGYNEQFF. For the CDR3, the DNA is TGCAGCGTTGAATGGCGTCAGGGGCCGAGCGGGGGATACAATGAGCAGTTCTTC.

The sample holds a few counts of this clonotype. The chain links TRBV12-5 to TRBJ2-1; 7 nucleotides align to TRBD1. This CDR3 spans 15 amino acids. The germline CDR1 and CDR2 sequences are LGHNT and FRNRAP. The junction had 4 bases not matched to a gene; V was cut back by 5 bases and J by 0 bases. The CDR3 protein is CASGGTASSYNEQFF. The CDR3 DNA sequence: TGTGCTAGTGGTGGGACAGCGAGCTCCTACAATGAGCAGTTCTTC.

The DNA for the CDR3 is TGTGCCAGGAGCCCCGGGACTAGCGGCTCAGATACGCAGTATTTT. This codes for CARSPGTSGSDTQYF. The chain has TRBV7-8 and TRBJ2-3, with 11 bases aligning to TRBD2. V was clipped by 9 bases and J by 4 bases; unmatched bases: 9. The CDR3 has 15 residues. Germline CDR1 is SGHVS and CDR2 is FQNEAQ. Full variable domain (missing parts from reference TRBV7-8 and TRBJ2-3): GAGVSQSPRYKVAKRGQDVALRCDPISGHVSLFWYQQALGQGPEFLTYFQNEAQLDKSGLPSDRFFAERPEGSVSTLKIQRTQQEDSAVYLCARSPGTSGSDTQYFGPGTRLTVL.

This clonotype turned up a few times. This chain uses TRBV7-2 with TRBJ1-4, with D possibly being TRBD1 (5 bases). The germline V gene encodes CDR1 SGHTA and CDR2 FQGNSA. This CDR3 is 13 amino acids long. Trimming took off 4 bases at V and 7 bases at J, with 10 bases between the two ends. Written as DNA, the CDR3 is TGTGCCAGCAGCTCAGGGTCGGTTGAAAAACTGTTTTTT. It codes for CASSSGSVEKLFF. The variable domain in full, with the rest retrieved from reference TRBV7-2 and TRBJ1-4, is GAGVSQSPSNKVTEKGKDVELRCDPISGHTALYWYRQSLGQGLEFLIYFQGNSAPDKSGLPSDRFSAERTGGSVSTLTIQRTQQEDSAVYLCASSSGSVEKLFFGSGTQLSVL.

This clonotype occurred a few times. V usage is TRBV6-2 or TRBV6-3 and J usage is TRBJ2-7, with D possibly TRBD1 on 6 matching bases. The CDR3 extends over 14 amino acids. V was shortened by 2 bases and J by 2 bases, with 10 bases between the two germline ends. Germline V lookup: CDR1 MNHEY, CDR2 SVGEGT. This chain's CDR3 is CASSYVDSPYEQYF. The CDR3 DNA reads as TGTGCCAGCAGTTACGTGGACAGCCCCTACGAGCAGTACTTC.

In this sample, this clonotype turned up a few times. This rearrangement joins TRBV7-2 to TRBJ1-1; no reliable D call. This CDR3 has 16 amino acids. Trimming left V 3 bases short and J 5 bases short, with 19 bases between. CDR1 is SGHTA and CDR2 is FQGNSA in the germline V gene. The chain's CDR3 is CASSFLRRAGGTEAFF. As DNA, the CDR3 is TGTGCCAGCAGCTTCCTACGGCGAGCAGGAGGGACTGAAGCTTTCTTT.

This clonotype showed up just a few times. The V gene is TRBV20-1, the J gene TRBJ1-6; 7 nucleotides agree with TRBD1. CDR1 and CDR2 (germline): DFQATT, SNEGSKA (reference sequence). V lost 0 bases and J lost 10; bases outside the gene matches: 6. The CDR3 totals 14 residues. CDR3 sequence (DNA): TGCAGTGCTAGAGACGCCCTAGGGGGCTCACCCCTCCACTTT. This gives the protein CSARDALGGSPLHF.